This TCR beta chain is drawn from a study of blood T cell repertoires in COVID-19. The table came from immunoSEQ multiplex PCR; TCRdb's copy has only in-frame clones and leaves some out. Of approximately 240,000 clones in the sample, more than 80% were seen once. This clonotype was sampled from a young woman in a cohort exposed to, infected with or recovered from COVID-19 (not recorded which). The sequencing sample was made of PBMCs or T cells enriched from blood (not recorded which).

As DNA, the CDR3 is TGTGCCAGTAGTATCCGGACAGGTAGTTCCTACGAGCAGTACTTC. It encodes CASSIRTGSSYEQYF. This rearrangement joins TRBV19 to TRBJ2-7; TRBD1 matches at 7 bases. The CDR3 runs to 15 residues. The V and J ends lost 3 bases and 1 base, in that order; junction bases with no gene match: 6. CDR1 and CDR2 from the germline V gene are LNHDA and SQIVND (reference sequence).